This T cell receptor (beta chain) stems from a study of cytomegalovirus exposure and HLA in healthy donors. Study-wide points: For presence/absence analyses, sequencing depth was assumed to be roughly uniform across donors. Under 20,000 TCR beta sequences were associated with HLA alleles at 0.05 false discovery rate in a later analysis.

The CDR3 length is 16 residues. After removal of 6 bases from V and 6 bases from J, the junction contained 13 bases not matched to a gene. Germline lookup yields CDR1 MNHEY and CDR2 SMNVEV (reference sequence). Note on this clone: Its target is not known.

At collection, donors were nominally healthy, but unrecorded immune exposures were probable. The PCR used 60 Vbeta and 13 Jbeta primers. Some clones are missing from TCRdb's copy, which holds only in-frame ones; the method was immunoSEQ multiplex PCR. The table shows about 98,000 clones, with roughly 70% occurring only once. The rearrangement uses TRBV27 and TRBJ2-3; TRBD2 matches 9 bases. The source of this sequence is a man aged 50-60 years in good health and CMV-seronegative. The sequencing sample was made of PBMCs. The CDR3 DNA sequence: TGTGCCAGCAGGGGGCCGGCGGGGGGGTATTCGGATACGCAGTATTTT. It codes for CASRGPAGGYSDTQYF.